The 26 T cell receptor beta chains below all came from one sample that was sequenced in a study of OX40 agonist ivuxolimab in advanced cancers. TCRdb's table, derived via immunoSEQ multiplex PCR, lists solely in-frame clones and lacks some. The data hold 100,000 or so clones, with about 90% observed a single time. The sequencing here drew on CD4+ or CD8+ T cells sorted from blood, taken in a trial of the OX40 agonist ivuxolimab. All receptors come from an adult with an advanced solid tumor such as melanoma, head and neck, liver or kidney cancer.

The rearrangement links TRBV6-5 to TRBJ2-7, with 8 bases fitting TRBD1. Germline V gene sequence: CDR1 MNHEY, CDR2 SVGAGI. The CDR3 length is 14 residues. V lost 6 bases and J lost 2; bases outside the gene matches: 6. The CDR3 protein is CASSRWTGTYEQYF. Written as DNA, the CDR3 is TGTGCCAGCAGCCGGTGGACAGGGACCTACGAGCAGTACTTC.

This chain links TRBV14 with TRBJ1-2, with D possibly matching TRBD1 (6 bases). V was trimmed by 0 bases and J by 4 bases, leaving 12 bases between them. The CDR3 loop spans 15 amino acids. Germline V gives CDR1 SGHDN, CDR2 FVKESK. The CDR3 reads CASSQEAGDPYGYTF. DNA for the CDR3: TGTGCCAGCAGCCAAGAGGCAGGGGACCCCTATGGCTACACCTTC.

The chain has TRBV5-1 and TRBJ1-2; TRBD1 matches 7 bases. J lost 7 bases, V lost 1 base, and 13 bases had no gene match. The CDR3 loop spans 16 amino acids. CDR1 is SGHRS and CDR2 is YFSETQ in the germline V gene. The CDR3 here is CASSLTLYEGARGYTF. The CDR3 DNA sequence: TGCGCCAGCAGCTTGACCCTATATGAGGGGGCGCGTGGCTACACCTTC.

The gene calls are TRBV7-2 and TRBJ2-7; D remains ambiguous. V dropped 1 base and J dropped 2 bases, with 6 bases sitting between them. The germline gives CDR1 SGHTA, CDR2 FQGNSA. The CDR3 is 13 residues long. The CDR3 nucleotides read TGTGCCAGCAGCTTAGGCCGTACCTACGAGCAGTACTTC. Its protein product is CASSLGRTYEQYF.

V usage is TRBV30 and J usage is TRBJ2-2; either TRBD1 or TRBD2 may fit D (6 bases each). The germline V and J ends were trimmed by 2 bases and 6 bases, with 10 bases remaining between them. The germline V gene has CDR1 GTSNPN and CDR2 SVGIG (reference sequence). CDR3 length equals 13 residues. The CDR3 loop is CAWSPGEAGELFF. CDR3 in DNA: TGTGCCTGGAGTCCAGGGGAGGCCGGGGAGCTGTTTTTT.

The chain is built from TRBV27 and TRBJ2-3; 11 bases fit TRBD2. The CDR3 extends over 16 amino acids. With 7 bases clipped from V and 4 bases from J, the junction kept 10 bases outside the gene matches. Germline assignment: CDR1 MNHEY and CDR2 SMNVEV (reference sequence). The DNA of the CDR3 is TGTGCCAGCATCCAAGTAGCGGGAGGGCCCCCAGATACGCAGTATTTT. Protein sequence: CASIQVAGGPPDTQYF.

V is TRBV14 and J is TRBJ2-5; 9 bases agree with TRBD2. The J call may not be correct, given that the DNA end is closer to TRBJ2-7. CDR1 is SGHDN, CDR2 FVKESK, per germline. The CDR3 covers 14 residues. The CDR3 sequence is CASSQALAGYEQYF. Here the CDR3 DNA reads TGTGCCAGCAGCCAAGCACTAGCGGGCTACGAGCAGTACTTC.

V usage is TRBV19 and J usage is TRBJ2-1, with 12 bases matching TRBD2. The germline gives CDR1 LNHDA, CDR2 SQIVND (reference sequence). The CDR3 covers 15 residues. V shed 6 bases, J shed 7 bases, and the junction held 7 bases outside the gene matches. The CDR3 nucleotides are TGTGCCAGTAGAACCCTAGCGGGAGGGCCTAATGAGCAGTTCTTC. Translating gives CASRTLAGGPNEQFF.

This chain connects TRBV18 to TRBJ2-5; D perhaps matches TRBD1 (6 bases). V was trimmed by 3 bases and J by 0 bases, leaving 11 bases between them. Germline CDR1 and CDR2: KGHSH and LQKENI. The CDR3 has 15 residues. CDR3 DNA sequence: TGTGCCAGCTCACCCCGCGGACAGAACCAAGAGACCCAGTACTTC. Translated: CASSPRGQNQETQYF.

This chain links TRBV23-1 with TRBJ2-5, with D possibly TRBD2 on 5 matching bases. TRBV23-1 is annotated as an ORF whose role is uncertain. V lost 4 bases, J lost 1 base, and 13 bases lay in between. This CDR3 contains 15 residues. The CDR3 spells CASSRRAATQETQYF. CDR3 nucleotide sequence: TGCGCCAGCAGTCGGCGGGCAGCGACCCAAGAGACCCAGTACTTC.

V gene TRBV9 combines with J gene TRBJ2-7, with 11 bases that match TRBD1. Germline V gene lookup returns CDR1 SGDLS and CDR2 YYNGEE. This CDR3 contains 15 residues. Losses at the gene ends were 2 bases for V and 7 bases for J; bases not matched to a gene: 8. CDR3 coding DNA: TGTGCCAGCAGCGTCTCCGGGACAGGGGGTAGGGAGCAGTACTTC. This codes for CASSVSGTGGREQYF.

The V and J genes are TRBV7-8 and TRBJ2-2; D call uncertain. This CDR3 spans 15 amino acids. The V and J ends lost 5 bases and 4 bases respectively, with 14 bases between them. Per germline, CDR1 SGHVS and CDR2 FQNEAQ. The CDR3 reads CASSRAAVPTGELFF. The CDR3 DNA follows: TGTGCCAGCAGCCGGGCGGCGGTTCCCACCGGGGAGCTGTTTTTT.

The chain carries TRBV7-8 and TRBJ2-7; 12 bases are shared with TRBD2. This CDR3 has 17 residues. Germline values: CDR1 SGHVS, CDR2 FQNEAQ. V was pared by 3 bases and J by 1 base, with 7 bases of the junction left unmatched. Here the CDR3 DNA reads TGTGCCAGCAGCTTCGCCCGACTAGCGGGAGTATCCTACGAGCAGTACTTC. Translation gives CASSFARLAGVSYEQYF.

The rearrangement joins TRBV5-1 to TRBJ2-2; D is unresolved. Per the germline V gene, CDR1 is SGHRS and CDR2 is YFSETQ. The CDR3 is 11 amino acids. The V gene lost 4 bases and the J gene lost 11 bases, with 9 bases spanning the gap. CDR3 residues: CASSLRAELFF. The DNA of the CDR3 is TGCGCCAGCAGCCTACGTGCCGAGCTGTTTTTT.

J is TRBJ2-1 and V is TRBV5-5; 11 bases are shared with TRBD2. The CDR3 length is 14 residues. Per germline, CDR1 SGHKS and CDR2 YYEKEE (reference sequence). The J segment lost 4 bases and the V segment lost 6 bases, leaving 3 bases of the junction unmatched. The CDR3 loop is CASKRTSGYNEQFF. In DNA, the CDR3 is TGTGCCAGCAAACGGACTAGCGGGTACAATGAGCAGTTCTTC.

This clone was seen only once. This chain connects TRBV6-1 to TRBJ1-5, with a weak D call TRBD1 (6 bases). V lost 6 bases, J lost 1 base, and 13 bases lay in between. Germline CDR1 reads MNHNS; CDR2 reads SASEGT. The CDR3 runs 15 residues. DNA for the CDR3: TGTGCCAGCAGACAGGGAAGAGAGAGCAATCAGCCCCAGCATTTT. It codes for CASRQGRESNQPQHF.

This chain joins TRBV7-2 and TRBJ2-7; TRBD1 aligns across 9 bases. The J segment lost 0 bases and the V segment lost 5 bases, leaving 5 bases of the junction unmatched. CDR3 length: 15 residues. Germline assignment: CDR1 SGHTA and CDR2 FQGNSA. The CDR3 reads CASSRDRGGSYEQYF. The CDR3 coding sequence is TGTGCCAGCAGCCGTGACAGGGGGGGCTCCTACGAGCAGTACTTC. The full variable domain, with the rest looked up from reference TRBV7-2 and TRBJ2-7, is GAGVSQSPSNKVTEKGKDVELRCDPISGHTALYWYRQSLGQGLEFLIYFQGNSAPDKSGLPSDRFSAERTGGSVSTLTIQRTQQEDSAVYLCASSRDRGGSYEQYFGPGTRLTVT.

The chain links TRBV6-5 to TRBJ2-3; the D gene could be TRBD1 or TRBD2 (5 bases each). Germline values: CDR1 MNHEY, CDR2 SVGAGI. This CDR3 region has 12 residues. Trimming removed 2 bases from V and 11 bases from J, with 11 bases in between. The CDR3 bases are TGTGCCAGCAGTTACGACGGGACGAAGCAGTATTTT. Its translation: CASSYDGTKQYF.

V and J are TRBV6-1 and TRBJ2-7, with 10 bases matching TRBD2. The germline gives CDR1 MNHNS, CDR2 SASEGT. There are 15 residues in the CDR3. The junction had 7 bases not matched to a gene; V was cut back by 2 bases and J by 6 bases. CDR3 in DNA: TGTGCCAGCAGTGAAATGGGTGTAGCGGGAGGCGAGCAGTACTTC. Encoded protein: CASSEMGVAGGEQYF.

The CDR3 DNA follows: TGTGCCAGCAGCCCCCCCCAGGACAGGGTAAACACCGGGGAGCTGTTTTTT. This codes for CASSPPQDRVNTGELFF. This chain connects TRBV9 to TRBJ2-2; 8 nucleotides match TRBD1. The CDR3 totals 17 residues. Germline CDR1 reads SGDLS; CDR2 reads YYNGEE. Losses at the gene ends were 4 bases for V and 2 bases for J; bases not matched to a gene: 10.

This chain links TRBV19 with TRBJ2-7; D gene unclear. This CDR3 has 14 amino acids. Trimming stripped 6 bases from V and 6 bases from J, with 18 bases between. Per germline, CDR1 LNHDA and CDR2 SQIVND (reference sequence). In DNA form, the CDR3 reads TGTGCCAGTAGCATGGTCGGCCAGGACGGCGAGCAGTACTTC. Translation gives CASSMVGQDGEQYF.

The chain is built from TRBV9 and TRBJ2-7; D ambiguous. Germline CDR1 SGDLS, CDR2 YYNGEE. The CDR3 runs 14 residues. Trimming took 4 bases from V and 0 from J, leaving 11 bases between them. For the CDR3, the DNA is TGTGCCAGCAGCCCGGTCGGAAGCTCCTACGAGCAGTACTTC. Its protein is CASSPVGSSYEQYF.

The CDR3 loop reads CASSLGTAVRGEQYF. The CDR3 nucleotides are TGTGCCAGCAGCTTAGGGACCGCGGTGAGAGGCGAGCAGTACTTC. V gene TRBV11-1 combines with J gene TRBJ2-7, with unresolved D. Germline V lookup: CDR1 SGHAT, CDR2 FQDESV (reference sequence). V lost 1 base and J lost 6, with 16 bases in between. The CDR3 sequence is 15 residues long.

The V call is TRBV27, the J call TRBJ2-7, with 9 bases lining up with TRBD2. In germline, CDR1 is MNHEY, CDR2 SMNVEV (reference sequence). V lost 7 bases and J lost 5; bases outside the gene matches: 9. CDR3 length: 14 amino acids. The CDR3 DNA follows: TGTGCCAGCACCCAACCGGGACTAGCAAACGAGCAGTACTTC. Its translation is CASTQPGLANEQYF.

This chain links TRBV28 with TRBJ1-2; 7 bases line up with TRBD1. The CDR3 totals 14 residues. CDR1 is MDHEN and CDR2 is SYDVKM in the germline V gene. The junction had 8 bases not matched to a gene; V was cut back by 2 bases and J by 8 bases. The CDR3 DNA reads TGTGCCAGCAGTTTAGGTTGGGACAGCAAAGGCTACACCTTC. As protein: CASSLGWDSKGYTF.

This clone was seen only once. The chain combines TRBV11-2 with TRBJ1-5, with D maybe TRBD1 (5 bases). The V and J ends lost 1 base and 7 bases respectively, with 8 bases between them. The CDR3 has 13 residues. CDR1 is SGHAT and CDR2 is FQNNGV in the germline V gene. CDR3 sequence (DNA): TGTGCCAGCAGCTTAGGGGCAGGGCAGCCCCAGCATTTT. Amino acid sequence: CASSLGAGQPQHF.